This TCR beta chain came from a study of Ad26.COV2.S vaccination and SARS-CoV-2 variants. Sequencing used immunoSEQ multiplex PCR; TCRdb keeps in-frame clones, though not all of them. The table shows 350,000 to 400,000 clones, with 80% to 90% occurring only once. The sample's treatment: roughly 18 received Ad26.COV2.S at low or high dose, single or two shots; 5 received placebo; per-sample allocation not given. Collection of samples fell on day 63 after the first vaccine or placebo injection. The sample came from a Boston adult aged 18-55 years. This receptor was taken from a person aged 18-65 years who received the Ad26.COV2.S COVID-19 vaccine or a placebo. Material: peripheral blood, obtained in a trial of Ad26.COV2.S vaccine versus placebo.

CDR3 sequence: CASSLVGTSFEQFF. Here the CDR3 DNA reads TGTGCCAGCAGCTTGGTGGGGACTAGTTTTGAGCAGTTCTTC. The rearrangement links TRBV5-4 to TRBJ2-1; 8 nucleotides agree with TRBD2. From germline, CDR1 is SGHNT and CDR2 YYREEE (reference sequence). V was pared by 0 bases and J by 9 bases, with 5 bases of the junction left unmatched. The CDR3 extends over 14 amino acids. The full variable domain, with the rest looked up from reference TRBV5-4 and TRBJ2-1, is ETGVTQSPTHLIKTRGQQVTLRCSSQSGHNTVSWYQQALGQGPQFIFQYYREEENGRGNFPPRFSGLQFPNYSSELNVNALELDDSALYLCASSLVGTSFEQFFGPGTRLTVL.